The rows below give T cell receptor beta chains drawn from one sample of a study of identical twins. From the 5' RACE reads, TCRdb called clonotypes with MiXCR, one entry per CDR3 protein. The table shows roughly 500,000 distinct CDR3 sequences, with about 20% occurring only once. This sample also appeared in a second study, on T cells expressing NK-cell markers.

The sample was CD4+ T cells sorted from blood. Receptor source: a woman between 18 and 29 years old in good health. Each CDR3 is given with its conserved first and last residue. The D gene is left open where the match is weak. A clone size is listed for some rows: how often the clone was seen (once, few, many), or a class if it is expanded.

J | D | length | size | V | DNA | CDR3
TRBJ2-4 | . | 15 | . | TRBV6-1 | TGTGCCAGCAGCCCCCCAGGGCTCCGCGGAAACATTCAGTACTTC | CASSPPGLRGNIQYF
TRBJ2-5 | TRBD2 | 11 | . | TRBV20-1 | TGCAGTGCTACCGGGGGGGGGCCCCAGTACTTC | CSATGGGPQYF
TRBJ2-1 | TRBD2 | 15 | few | TRBV20-1 | TGCAGTGCTGGCCGCCTGAGCGGGAGCAGGAATGAGCAGTTCTTC | CSAGRLSGSRNEQFF
TRBJ2-1 | TRBD2 | 16 | . | TRBV9 | TGTGCCAGCAGCGTAGAAGGTCTAGCGGAATGGGATGAGCAGTTCTTC | CASSVEGLAEWDEQFF
TRBJ2-4 | . | 17 | . | TRBV3-1 | TGTGCCAGCAGCCAAACGGGACTCACTACCGCCAAAAACATTCAGTACTTC | CASSQTGLTTAKNIQYF
TRBJ1-1 | . | 14 | . | TRBV5-1 | TGCGCCAGCAGCACGTCATCAGGGAACACTGAAGCTTTCTTT | CASSTSSGNTEAFF
TRBJ1-1 | . | 15 | few | TRBV6-1 | TGTGCCAGCAAGAGGGACACTCGGGGGAACACTGAAGCTTTCTTT | CASKRDTRGNTEAFF
TRBJ1-1 | . | 15 | . | TRBV6-5 | TGTGCCAGCATAACCTCGACAGCCTTGAACACTGAAGCTTTCTTT | CASITSTALNTEAFF
TRBJ1-2 | TRBD1 | 14 | . | TRBV7-9 | TGTGCCAGCAGCTTAGGACAGGGGGCGGAAGGCTACACCTTC | CASSLGQGAEGYTF
TRBJ2-7 | . | 13 | . | TRBV18 | TGTGCCAGCTCACCACCCACCACCTACGAGCAGTACTTC | CASSPPTTYEQYF
TRBJ2-1 | . | 17 | few | TRBV5-6 | TGTGCCAGCAGCTCTTCATGGACTGGGAGCTCCTACAATGAGCAGTTCTTC | CASSSSWTGSSYNEQFF
TRBJ2-1 | . | 13 | few | TRBV3-1 | TGTGCCAGCAGACCTGGGGAGTGGAGTGAGCAGTTCTTC | CASRPGEWSEQFF
TRBJ1-4 | TRBD1 | 14 | . | TRBV5-1 | TGCGCCAGCGGCCAGGGGGCAATTAATGAAAAACTGTTTTTT | CASGQGAINEKLFF
TRBJ1-6 | . | 12 | . | TRBV28 | TGTGCCAGCATCGGGACTAATTCACCCCTCCACTTT | CASIGTNSPLHF
TRBJ1-4 | TRBD1 | 15 | few | TRBV6-5 | TGTGCCAGCACTTACCGACAGGGACTTAATGAAAAACTGTTTTTT | CASTYRQGLNEKLFF
TRBJ1-2 | . | 12 | . | TRBV4-2 | TGTGCCAGCAGCCAGAGGGAGTCTGGCTACACCTTC | CASSQRESGYTF
TRBJ2-3 | . | 17 | . | TRBV6-1 | TGTGCCAGCTCCATTTTAGGCCATACAGGCTTCACAGATACGCAGTATTTT | CASSILGHTGFTDTQYF
TRBJ2-7 | . | 15 | . | TRBV20-1 | TGCAGTGCTAGAGCGAGGGACGGAGGTCGTGTCGAGCAGTACTTC | CSARARDGGRVEQYF
TRBJ2-5 | . | 15 | few | TRBV7-9 | TGTGCCAGCAGCCCATTCCGGACGTCGGCAGAGACCCAGTACTTC | CASSPFRTSAETQYF
TRBJ1-4 | . | 14 | many | TRBV19 | TGTGCCAGTACCGAACACGCGGAAGGTGAAAAACTGTTTTTT | CASTEHAEGEKLFF
TRBJ1-6 | TRBD1 | 13 | few | TRBV7-9 | TGTGCCAGCAGCAAGGGACAGGGTTTACCCCTCCACTTT | CASSKGQGLPLHF
TRBJ2-5 | . | 15 | few | TRBV20-1 | TGCAGTGCTAGGCAGCAGCCCCAAAGTGTTGAGACCCAGTACTTC | CSARQQPQSVETQYF
TRBJ1-1 | . | 11 | few | TRBV20-1 | TGCAGCGGGCAGTTGAACACTGAAGCTTTCTTT | CSGQLNTEAFF
TRBJ2-3 | . | 14 | few | TRBV13 | TGTGCCAGCAGCTCCAGGGTTCTGGTATATACGCAGTATTTT | CASSSRVLVYTQYF
TRBJ1-1 | . | 14 | many | TRBV5-1 | TGCGCCAGCAGCTTCGGACACACGAACACTGAAGCTTTCTTT | CASSFGHTNTEAFF
TRBJ2-1 | TRBD2 | 14 | few | TRBV7-2 | TGTGCCAGCAGCGCATCTAGCGGGAGTCTTGAGCAGTTCTTC | CASSASSGSLEQFF
TRBJ1-5 | . | 15 | . | TRBV12-3/TRBV12-4 | TGTGCCAGCAGTTTAGGAGGGAAAGGCAATCAGCCCCAGCATTTT | CASSLGGKGNQPQHF
TRBJ2-5 | TRBD2 | 11 | few | TRBV6-5 | TGTGCCAGCAGTTTAGCGGGGGTCCCGTACTTC | CASSLAGVPYF
TRBJ2-7 | . | 14 | few | TRBV4-3 | TGCGCCAGCAGCCCCACTAGGGGAACCTACGAGCAGTACTTC | CASSPTRGTYEQYF
TRBJ2-1 | TRBD2 | 13 | . | TRBV2 | TGTGCCAGCAGAGCGGGAGGGCGGAATGAGCAGTTCTTC | CASRAGGRNEQFF
TRBJ1-1 | . | 13 | . | TRBV6-1 | TGTGCCAGCAGTCGGACCGAAGAGTGGGAAGCTTTCTTT | CASSRTEEWEAFF
TRBJ1-2 | TRBD1 | 13 | few | TRBV12-3/TRBV12-4 | TGTGTCGCAGGTCGGACAGGAACCTATGGCTACACCTTC | CVAGRTGTYGYTF
TRBJ1-2 | . | 15 | few | TRBV20-1 | TGCAGTGCGACCCCCTTGGGGTTCTCCTCTTATGGCTACACCTTC | CSATPLGFSSYGYTF
TRBJ2-5 | . | 13 | few | TRBV20-1 | TGCAGTGCCCCGAGGGACACCAGGGAGACCCAGTACTTC | CSAPRDTRETQYF
TRBJ1-5 | TRBD1 | 14 | . | TRBV20-1 | TGCAGTGCTAGAGCAGGGGGGGGCAATCAGCCCCAGCATTTT | CSARAGGGNQPQHF
TRBJ2-1 | . | 12 | many | TRBV20-1 | TGCAGCCGGAAGGGCAGGGTCAATGAGCAGTTCTTC | CSRKGRVNEQFF
TRBJ2-5 | . | 12 | few | TRBV29-1 | TGCAGCGTTCGGGCAGGGGAAGAGACCCAGTACTTC | CSVRAGEETQYF
TRBJ2-7 | . | 15 | . | TRBV7-2 | TGTGCCAGCAGCTTATACCCAGCGACGTCCTACGAGCAGTACTTC | CASSLYPATSYEQYF
TRBJ1-6 | . | 16 | few | TRBV12-3/TRBV12-4 | TGTGCCAGCAGTCTAAGAAGCCTTTTGCTTCCGTCACCCCTCCACTTT | CASSLRSLLLPSPLHF
TRBJ2-1 | TRBD2 | 14 | . | TRBV11-2 | TGTGCCAGCAGGTCCCTGCGGGAGAGGACGGGGCAGTTCTTC | CASRSLRERTGQFF
TRBJ2-7 | . | 15 | . | TRBV12-3/TRBV12-4 | TGTGCCAGCAGGGCGGGACTTACGCCCTCCTACGAGCAGTACTTC | CASRAGLTPSYEQYF
TRBJ2-7 | . | 14 | . | TRBV5-1 | TGCGCCAGCAGCTTGGGGCTAGCGAGCTACGAGCAGTACTTC | CASSLGLASYEQYF
TRBJ2-5 | . | 15 | few | TRBV20-1 | TGCAGTGCTAGAGATCCGGCTACCTCCTCAGAGACCCAGTACTTC | CSARDPATSSETQYF
TRBJ2-7 | TRBD1 | 15 | many | TRBV9 | TGTGCCAGCAGCCAGGGGGTTCCTAGCTCCTACGAGCAGTACTTC | CASSQGVPSSYEQYF
TRBJ2-1 | TRBD2 | 14 | . | TRBV20-1 | TGCAGTGCCAGGGCGGGGGGGCCTTGGAATGAGCAGTTCTTC | CSARAGGPWNEQFF
TRBJ2-3 | . | 16 | . | TRBV12-3/TRBV12-4 | TGTGCCAGCAGCCTGGGGACTTTCACTAGCACAGATACGCAGTATTTT | CASSLGTFTSTDTQYF
TRBJ2-1 | . | 9 | . | TRBV20-1 | TGCAGTGCCGGGGGTGAGCAGTTCTTC | CSAGGEQFF
TRBJ2-3 | TRBD2 | 17 | few | TRBV6-5 | TGTGCCAGCAGTTTGACTAGCGGGGGGGCCGGCACAGATACGCAGTATTTT | CASSLTSGGAGTDTQYF
TRBJ1-1 | TRBD1 | 15 | . | TRBV20-1 | TGCAGTGCTAACCGACCGGGACAGAGGAACACTGAAGCTTTCTTT | CSANRPGQRNTEAFF
TRBJ1-1 | . | 14 | few | TRBV12-3/TRBV12-4 | TGTGCCAGCAGTTTTAGACAGTCTTCTGCTGAAGCTTTCTTT | CASSFRQSSAEAFF
TRBJ1-5 | . | 14 | many | TRBV10-2 | TGCGCCAGCAGTTCCGATTATAGCAATCAGCCCCAGCATTTT | CASSSDYSNQPQHF
TRBJ1-4 | . | 13 | . | TRBV20-1 | TGCAGTGCGGAACATCGGAATAATGAAAAACTGTTTTTT | CSAEHRNNEKLFF
TRBJ2-3 | . | 14 | . | TRBV20-1 | TGCAGTGCTAGAATAGCTGGGATTTCAGATACGCAGTATTTT | CSARIAGISDTQYF
TRBJ1-2 | . | 12 | few | TRBV29-1 | TGCAGCACCCTATACGGGAGAGATGGCTACACCTTC | CSTLYGRDGYTF
TRBJ2-4 | . | 12 | few | TRBV18 | TGTGCCAGCTCACCAGAAATAGGCATTCAGTACTTC | CASSPEIGIQYF
TRBJ2-1 | . | 14 | . | TRBV2 | TGTGCCAGCAGTGACACGGTACATCTCAATGAGCAGTTCTTC | CASSDTVHLNEQFF
TRBJ1-1 | TRBD1 | 16 | . | TRBV12-3/TRBV12-4 | TGTGCCAGCAGGGTCTTCTCACAGGGGGGGCATCTAGGGGCTTTCTTT | CASRVFSQGGHLGAFF